The 27 T cell receptor beta chains below were found in one sample sequenced in a study of CD8 T cells in ankylosing spondylitis. These receptors are not linked to any known antigen. A single record per CDR3 protein comes from TCRdb applying MiXCR to the 5' RACE reads. The sample lists about 500,000 distinct CDR3 sequences; roughly 12% were seen once. Study-wide points: Seemingly characteristic of ankylosing spondylitis blood was a TCR beta motif consisting of about 8 highly homologous variants.

Sequencing was done on a sample of blood, either unsorted or a sorted T cell fraction (not recorded which). Source of these receptors: a male donor with ankylosing spondylitis.

This clonotype was found many times. The chain is built from TRBV4-2 and TRBJ1-6; D is undetermined. The V gene's germline CDR1 is LGHNA and CDR2 YNFKEQ. CDR3 size: 16 residues. Trimming took 4 bases from V and 2 from J, leaving 12 bases between them. In DNA, the CDR3 is TGTGCCAGCAGCCGCTCACTTGGGGCCTATAATTCACCCCTCCACTTT. It translates to CASSRSLGAYNSPLHF.

This clonotype has a handful of counts. The chain joins TRBV12-3 or TRBV12-4 to TRBJ2-5; D gene ambiguous. The V end was cut by 7 bases, the J end by 1 base, with 10 bases between. The CDR3 extends over 13 amino acids. The CDR3 DNA reads TGTGCCAGCACCCTGGGGATCCAAGAGACCCAGTACTTC. Protein sequence: CASTLGIQETQYF.

This clonotype was observed many times. The chain employs TRBV28 and TRBJ2-5; the D gene could be TRBD1 or TRBD2 (7 bases each). CDR1 MDHEN and CDR2 SYDVKM come from the germline V gene. The CDR3 is made up of 20 amino acids. Trimming left V 2 bases short and J 3 bases short, with 28 bases between. Here the CDR3 reads CASSLPSTGSGRPAKETQYF. CDR3 bases: TGTGCCAGCAGTTTACCTTCGACAGGGTCCGGGAGGCCGGCTAAAGAGACCCAGTACTTC.

This clonotype was detected a few times. The rearrangement joins TRBV7-2 to TRBJ2-1; D is possibly TRBD2 (6 bases). The ends were cut back, 0 bases at V and 8 bases at J, with 20 bases in the middle. The CDR3 totals 17 residues. Germline CDR1 reads SGHTA; CDR2 reads FQGNSA. CDR3 in amino acids: CASSLATGLTKLHEQFF. DNA for the CDR3: TGTGCCAGCAGCTTAGCTACCGGACTAACCAAATTGCATGAGCAGTTCTTC.

The sample holds a few counts of this clonotype. DNA for the CDR3: TGTGCCAGCAGCCACCGGACAGTTGGCTACACCTTC. Translating gives CASSHRTVGYTF. The J gene is TRBJ1-2, the V gene TRBV6-2 or TRBV6-3; tentative D call: TRBD1 (6 bases). Deletions cut 6 bases from V and 7 bases from J, with 12 bases between. The CDR3 is 12 residues long. CDR1 and CDR2 (germline): MNHEY, SVGEGT.

This clonotype was detected only a few times. The J gene is TRBJ1-6, the V gene TRBV6-1; D is uncertain. The V end was cut by 6 bases, the J end by 5 bases, with 14 bases between. The CDR3 runs to 15 residues. The germline CDR1 and CDR2 sequences are MNHNS and SASEGT. The CDR3 nucleotides read TGTGCCAGCAGACCCAGAATATCCGATAATTCACCCCTCCACTTT. Its protein is CASRPRISDNSPLHF.

This chain uses TRBV2 with TRBJ2-4; no definite D call. V gave up 2 bases and J gave up 0 bases, with 11 bases separating them. Germline V gives CDR1 SNHLY, CDR2 FYNNEI. The CDR3 consists of 16 residues. The CDR3 reads CASSEQGYLAKNIQYF. As DNA, the CDR3 is TGTGCCAGCAGTGAACAAGGGTATCTAGCCAAAAACATTCAGTACTTC.

This clonotype was recorded at least ten times. This chain links TRBV4-2 with TRBJ2-2, with 8 nucleotides matching TRBD2. CDR1 and CDR2 from the germline V gene are LGHNA and YNFKEQ. With V trimmed by 4 bases and J by 3 bases, 13 bases remained unmatched. The CDR3 extends over 18 amino acids. The CDR3 is CASSPRAQAGEHTGELFF. In DNA, the CDR3 is TGTGCCAGCAGCCCCCGGGCTCAAGCGGGAGAACACACCGGGGAGCTGTTTTTT.

At least ten counts were recorded for this clonotype. The chain uses TRBV12-3 or TRBV12-4 and TRBJ2-2; D is uncertain. V dropped 6 bases and J dropped 5 bases, with 10 bases sitting between them. This CDR3 is 13 amino acids long. CDR3 DNA: TGTGCCAGCAGACCACGGGCGACCGGGGAGCTGTTTTTT. Amino acids: CASRPRATGELFF.

This clonotype showed up just a few times. The V gene is TRBV5-1, the J gene TRBJ2-3, with unresolved D. Germline V lookup: CDR1 SGHRS, CDR2 YFSETQ. Trimming left V 4 bases short and J 0 bases short, with 15 bases between. The CDR3 runs to 16 residues. CDR3 in DNA: TGCGCCAGCAGCATACAATCGGACCATAGCACAGATACGCAGTATTTT. Translation: CASSIQSDHSTDTQYF.

The chain combines TRBV20-1 with TRBJ2-3; 10 bases agree with TRBD2. The CDR3 is 14 residues long. The ends lost 3 bases at V and 9 bases at J; junction bases unmatched: 9. Germline V CDR1 and CDR2: DFQATT, SNEGSKA (reference sequence). The CDR3 here is CSASRGLAGVTQYF. CDR3 in DNA: TGCAGTGCTAGTCGAGGCCTAGCGGGGGTAACGCAGTATTTT.

This clonotype was recorded a few times. V gene TRBV15 combines with J gene TRBJ1-5; D gene uncertain. Looked up from germline, CDR1 is LNHNV and CDR2 is YYDKDF (reference sequence). The CDR3 consists of 14 residues. Trimming shortened V by 2 bases and J by 3 bases, and 8 bases separated the two germline ends. This CDR3 reads CATSRYGINQPQHF. As DNA, the CDR3 is TGTGCCACCAGCAGATACGGAATCAATCAGCCCCAGCATTTT. The full variable domain, in which reference TRBV15 and TRBJ1-5 provide the parts outside the CDR3, is DAMVIQNPRYQVTQFGKPVTLSCSQTLNHNVMYWYQQKSSQAPKLLFHYYDKDFNNEADTPDNFQSRRPNTSFCFLDIRSPGLGDTAMYLCATSRYGINQPQHFGDGTRLSIL.

Regarding this clonotype: It may be a read error: a sequence one base away is much more abundant. The rearrangement uses TRBV24-1 and TRBJ2-3, with a tentative D call TRBD1 (6 bases). The CDR3 is made up of 17 amino acids. Germline V gene data show CDR1 as KGHDR and CDR2 as SFDVKD. Trimming took off 3 bases at V and 1 base at J, with 16 bases between the two ends. DNA for the CDR3: TGTGCCACCAGTGATCCCCGACAGGAGGATCGCACAGATACGCAGTATTTT. Its protein is CATSDPRQEDRTDTQYF.

This chain uses TRBV19 with TRBJ2-1, with 11 bases that match TRBD2. V shed 9 bases, J shed 7 bases, and the junction held 17 bases outside the gene matches. CDR3 length: 17 amino acids. Germline CDR1 reads LNHDA; CDR2 reads SQIVND (reference sequence). The CDR3 reads CASTPGPTRTSGNEQFF. The CDR3 nucleotides are TGTGCCAGCACCCCGGGACCCACCAGGACTAGCGGGAATGAGCAGTTCTTC.

This clonotype was counted only a few times. V usage is TRBV20-1 and J usage is TRBJ2-6; no clear D gene. This CDR3 region has 14 residues. Trimming removed 3 bases from V and 4 bases from J, with 10 bases in between. Germline CDR1 is DFQATT and CDR2 is SNEGSKA (reference sequence). Written as DNA, the CDR3 is TGCAGTGCTAGCCCGGGTACAGGGGCCAACGTCCTGACTTTC. This sequence encodes CSASPGTGANVLTF.

The table lists this clonotype with a few counts. This chain uses TRBV5-1 with TRBJ2-1; 8 bases match TRBD1. This CDR3 is built from 15 residues. The trim removed 2 bases at V and 6 bases at J, leaving 7 bases unmatched. Germline CDR1 and CDR2: SGHRS and YFSETQ. The CDR3 nucleotides are TGCGCCAGCAGCTTTAGACAGGGGATTGGCAATGAGCAGTTCTTC. This gives the protein CASSFRQGIGNEQFF.

V gene TRBV7-9 combines with J gene TRBJ1-3; D remains ambiguous. Germline CDR1 is SEHNR and CDR2 is FQNEAQ (reference sequence). Trimming shortened V by 5 bases and J by 1 base, and 12 bases separated the two germline ends. The CDR3 consists of 15 residues. CDR3 loop: CASSPGRNSGNTIYF. CDR3 nucleotides: TGTGCCAGCAGCCCCGGCCGTAATTCTGGAAACACCATATATTTT.

Comments on this clonotype: The junction departs from the called germline gene at one end, perhaps through a read error. The chain is built from TRBV2 and TRBJ1-2, with D unclear. Germline loops: CDR1 SNHLY, CDR2 FYNNEI. This CDR3 region has 14 residues. CDR3 residues: CASREAEGNYGYTF. Here the CDR3 DNA reads TGTGCCAGCAGAGAAGCTGAAGGGAACTATGGCTACACCTTC. The full variable domain, rest sourced from reference TRBV2 and TRBJ1-2, is EPEVTQTPSHQVTQMGQEVILRCVPISNHLYFYWYRQILGQKVEFLVSFYNNEISEKSEIFDDQFSVERPDGSNFTLKIRSTKLEDSAMYFCASREAEGNYGYTFGSGTRLTVV.

This chain connects TRBV29-1 to TRBJ1-6; D not resolved. This CDR3 has 13 residues. Trimming took 4 bases from V and 8 from J, leaving 12 bases between them. Germline V gene sequence: CDR1 SQVTM, CDR2 ANQGSEA. CDR3 sequence (DNA): TGCAGCGTTGGAGCGACCCGTGATTCACCCCTCCACTTT. Residues: CSVGATRDSPLHF.

This clonotype was picked up a small number of times. The chain has TRBV3-1 and TRBJ2-7; no firm D call. Trimming pared 7 bases from V and 0 bases from J, leaving 13 bases between. From germline, CDR1 is LGHDT and CDR2 YNNKEL (reference sequence). CDR3 length: 14 amino acids. As DNA, the CDR3 is TGTGCCAGCAAATTAGGGCCCTCCTCCTACGAGCAGTACTTC. Translation gives CASKLGPSSYEQYF.

This clonotype was observed a few times. The chain links TRBV27 to TRBJ1-1; D is ambiguous. V lost 0 bases and J 3 bases, leaving 11 bases between the germline ends. This CDR3 has 15 amino acids. Germline V gives CDR1 MNHEY, CDR2 SMNVEV (reference sequence). CDR3 bases: TGTGCCAGCAGTTTATCAAGATGGGCTGACACTGAAGCTTTCTTT. Translation: CASSLSRWADTEAFF.

The V call is TRBV29-1, the J call TRBJ2-3; no clear D. CDR3 size: 12 residues. Trimming shortened V by 4 bases and J by 3 bases, and 8 bases separated the two germline ends. The V gene's germline CDR1 is SQVTM and CDR2 ANQGSEA. As DNA, the CDR3 is TGCAGCGTTGTCCAGGCGACAGATACGCAGTATTTT. Its translation is CSVVQATDTQYF.

This rearrangement joins TRBV20-1 to TRBJ1-4; the D is unclear. In germline, CDR1 is DFQATT, CDR2 SNEGSKA (reference sequence). The CDR3 sequence is 12 residues long. The V end was cut by 0 bases, the J end by 7 bases, with 6 bases between. In nucleotides, the CDR3 is TGCAGTGCTAGAGATTACGGTGAAAAACTGTTTTTT. Translated: CSARDYGEKLFF.

In this sample, this clonotype turned up once. The gene calls are TRBV25-1 and TRBJ2-1, with D maybe TRBD1 (6 bases). V dropped 6 bases and J dropped 0 bases, with 15 bases sitting between them. The CDR3 runs 16 residues. CDR1 and CDR2 (germline): MGHDK, SYGVNS. CDR3 sequence: CASRNGRGSSYNEQFF. CDR3 bases: TGTGCCAGCAGGAACGGCAGGGGAAGCTCCTACAATGAGCAGTTCTTC.

The chain has TRBV4-1 and TRBJ2-7; D is unclear. Trimming stripped 9 bases from V and 2 bases from J, with 11 bases between. Germline lookup yields CDR1 MGHRA and CDR2 YSYEKL. CDR3 length: 12 amino acids. The CDR3 sequence is CASTRAPYEQYF. CDR3 DNA sequence: TGCGCCAGTACTCGTGCCCCCTACGAGCAGTACTTC.

This chain uses TRBV24-1 with TRBJ2-1; TRBD2 agrees at 11 bases. This CDR3 is 16 amino acids long. The J segment lost 3 bases and the V segment lost 5 bases, leaving 5 bases of the junction unmatched. Germline loops: CDR1 KGHDR, CDR2 SFDVKD. CDR3 bases: TGTGCCACCAGTGTAACTAGCGGGGGACTCTACAATGAGCAGTTCTTC. Encoded protein: CATSVTSGGLYNEQFF.

This clonotype came up a few times. The chain has TRBV29-1 and TRBJ2-2; TRBD2 aligns across 8 bases. Per germline, CDR1 SQVTM and CDR2 ANQGSEA. V lost 6 bases and J lost 0; bases outside the gene matches: 6. This CDR3 has 15 residues. The CDR3 DNA follows: TGCAGCGTGAGATATAGCGGGACGAACACCGGGGAGCTGTTTTTT. Protein sequence: CSVRYSGTNTGELFF.